The T cell receptor beta chain described here comes from a study of T cells in Graves' hyperthyroidism and ophthalmopathy (dated by TCRdb to between 2019 and 2020). For context, the study as a whole: Peripheral blood samples were taken at the time of initial diagnosis, prior to any treatment. A discovery cohort of about 100 patients, about 44 with Graves' ophthalmopathy and over 55 with stable Graves' hyperthyroidism, was used to find distinguishing TCR V-J signatures. Whether ophthalmopathy could be predicted prospectively was tested in an independent validation cohort made up of approximately 19 hyperthyroidism patients plus 17 patients who later progressed to ophthalmopathy. The approximately 98 discovery patients were randomly divided into training and test sets at a 7:3 ratio. In addition, the study compared T-cell repertoires in thyroid tissue and in blood from five to seven Graves' hyperthyroidism patients. Following sampling, methimazole starting at 30 mg daily was given to hyperthyroidism patients, and high-dose intravenous methylprednisolone was given to ophthalmopathy patients. TCR Vbeta CDR3 sequencing of 130 to 150 peripheral blood samples (over 40 ophthalmopathy, some 75 hyperthyroidism and about 17 progressor patients) is reported in the paper.

The investigation overall reported the following: No statistical method was used to set the sample size in advance, and investigators knew the group allocation. A model built on a 13 V-J signature distinguished ophthalmopathy from stable hyperthyroidism, reaching roughly 88% sensitivity and 81% to 83% specificity in cross-validation and 80%/75% in testing. In validation, the model predicted progression to ophthalmopathy a median of 6.5 months before onset, with about 67% sensitivity and 72.22% specificity. Most expanded thyroid clonotypes (frequency above 0.001) were also found in blood, which suggests that blood repertoires may mirror thyroid immune responses.

Stable Graves' hyperthyroidism was defined as no progression to ophthalmopathy during 18 months of follow-up. Hyperthyroidism patients were newly diagnosed, with disease duration under 2 months, and aged 18 to 65 years. Patients with uncontrolled infections, other autoimmune diseases, pregnancy or lactation were excluded. Diagnoses relied on clinical symptoms, serum thyroxine and TRAb, thyroid ultrasound and orbital computed tomography. Ficoll-Paque density gradient centrifugation was used to isolate PBMCs from about 10 ml of fresh peripheral blood. Total RNA was extracted with Trizol reagent, and quality was checked on an Agilent 2100 Bioanalyzer. This clonotype was found a few times. Its antigen remains undetermined. A much larger clone sits a single nucleotide away, making a read error possible. The TCR beta CDR3 regions were amplified from the RNA transcripts. The TCR CDR3 was subjected to a first round of RT-PCR using the HTBI primer set and the Qiagen OneStep RT-PCR kit. The libraries were constructed in a second round of multiplex PCR and then size-selected and purified. Libraries were sequenced paired-end with 100 bp reads on an Illumina HiSeq2000. As for how the authors treated the data: SOAPnuke was used to process the raw data, throwing out any read that contained adapters or uncalled bases, had a mean Phred below 15, or lacked an exact constant-primer or identifier match. COPE v1.2.5 was used to merge high-quality paired reads, and clonotypes were defined as unique nucleotide sequences. Clonotypes were aligned to IMGT TRBV, TRBD and TRBJ reference segments using MiTCR v1.1. The analysis included only V-J combinations with a frequency above 0.0001, which together covered around 99% of the repertoires. The TCS score was defined as the ratio of F50 (clonal expansion) to E x V (chaos), calculated using BLOSUM62-based TCRdist between CDR3 peptides within each V-J. Welch's t-statistics and random forest reduced 500 to 550 V-J features to some 14, which were used in a naive Bayes classifier (R e1071). TCRdb passed the public sequencing reads through fastp at Q25 and MiXCR, retaining productive beta sequences. A single entry per CDR3 protein holds the most common genes and DNA from its merged rows. TCRdb, rather than the study authors, made the V and J calls. The sample includes about 180,000 distinct CDR3 sequences, with about 18% observed a single time. Of the sample, roughly 29% is held by the ten largest clones.

The CDR3 contains 11 residues, cysteine and phenylalanine counted. The CDR3 DNA has 33 bases and is translated from base 1. The germline V gene (reference sequence) supplies CDR1 SGHKS and CDR2 YYEKEE. Cut back by 7 bases and 6 bases, the V and J ends lie 11 bases apart. This TCR derives from a woman aged 45-65 years with Graves' hyperthyroidism. Sequencing was carried out using blood. The chain joins TRBV5-5 to TRBJ2-7; the D region possibly corresponds to TRBD1 (5 bases align). The base sequence is TGTGCCAGCGGCGCAGGGATCGAGCAGTACTTC. Translated, it gives CASGAGIEQYF.